This TCR beta chain was sequenced in a study of Ad26.COV2.S vaccination and SARS-CoV-2 variants. The study, taken as a whole, reports: There was a possibility that the TCR breadth and depth analyses underestimated total T cell responses.

Only one count was recorded for this clone. Its antigen is currently unknown. Only in-frame clones appear in the TCRdb table, and some are missing; sequencing was by immunoSEQ multiplex PCR. The sample contains around 450,000 clones, about nine tenths of which appear only once. Treatment in this sample: some 20 received Ad26.COV2.S at low or high dose, single or two shots; roughly five received placebo; per-sample allocation not given. Day 63 following the first vaccine or placebo injection was when the samples were taken. An Ad26 vector that expressed Wuhan-strain SARS-CoV-2 spike constituted the vaccine. The CDR3 has 16 residues. V was trimmed by 7 bases and J by 0 bases, leaving 17 bases between them. Germline loops: CDR1 SGDLS, CDR2 YYNGEE.

This specimen consisted of peripheral blood, obtained in a trial of Ad26.COV2.S vaccine versus placebo. The rearrangement uses TRBV9 and TRBJ1-3, with D possibly being TRBD1 (6 bases). The TCR sequence derives from a person between 18 and 60 years old who received the Ad26.COV2.S COVID-19 vaccine or a placebo. The CDR3 region has the DNA TGTGCCAGCGATGGAGGGGGGATAAACTCTGGAAACACCATATATTTT. Protein sequence: CASDGGGINSGNTIYF.